Following are 27 T cell receptor beta chains from one sample sequenced in a study of T cell responses to AZD1222 COVID-19 vaccine. Profiling relied on immunoSEQ multiplex PCR, and the TCRdb table lists in-frame clones only, not all of them. The sample has 150,000 to 200,000 clones, 88% seen once. The source was peripheral blood, collected 28 days after the second AZD1222 dose. The receptor set was obtained from an adult who received the AZD1222 COVID-19 vaccine.

This chain uses TRBV2 with TRBJ1-2; D gene uncertain. Trimming took off 6 bases at V and 5 bases at J, with 10 bases between the two ends. Per the germline V gene, CDR1 is SNHLY and CDR2 is FYNNEI. CDR3 length equals 12 residues. The chain's CDR3 is CASRGESYGYTF. CDR3 sequence (DNA): TGTGCCAGCAGGGGCGAATCGTATGGCTACACCTTC.

The gene calls are TRBV4-2 and TRBJ1-1, with D hard to call. Per germline, CDR1 LGHNA and CDR2 YNFKEQ. The CDR3 extends over 17 amino acids. V was shortened by 0 bases and J by 4 bases, with 18 bases between the two germline ends. Here the CDR3 DNA reads TGTGCCAGCAGCCAAGATTGGTTTAGTAGGGTCAGCACTGAAGCTTTCTTT. Translating it yields CASSQDWFSRVSTEAFF.

V usage is TRBV6-4 and J usage is TRBJ2-5; unclear D gene. V was shortened by 10 bases and J by 3 bases, with 6 bases between the two germline ends. There are 10 residues in the CDR3. Per the germline V gene, CDR1 is MRHNA and CDR2 is SNTAGT. DNA of the CDR3: TGTGCCATTACAAAAGAGACCCAGTACTTC. Protein: CAITKETQYF.

This clone was found once. This chain's CDR3 is CASSQDRLAGDKTYEQYF. Written as DNA, the CDR3 is TGTGCCAGCAGCCAAGATAGGCTAGCGGGGGACAAGACCTACGAGCAGTACTTC. This chain joins TRBV3-1 (or the pseudogene TRBV3-2) and TRBJ2-7; 10 bases map to TRBD2. The CDR3 contains 18 residues. V dropped 0 bases and J dropped 2; count of bases not matched to a gene: 10. Per the germline V gene, CDR1 is LGHDT and CDR2 is YNNKEL (reference sequence).

J is TRBJ1-5 and V is TRBV15; no reliable D call. This CDR3 contains 12 residues. Between the trimmed V and J ends, which lost 7 bases and 2 bases, there was a span of 6 bases. Germline loops: CDR1 LNHNV, CDR2 YYDKDF (reference sequence). The CDR3 DNA is TGTGCCACCACCACGGGCAATCAGCCCCAGCATTTT. Translation gives CATTTGNQPQHF.

V is TRBV27 and J is TRBJ1-2; maybe TRBD1 (6 bases). Germline V lookup: CDR1 MNHEY, CDR2 SMNVEV (reference sequence). V dropped 3 bases and J dropped 1 base, with 9 bases sitting between them. This CDR3 is 14 amino acids long. Here the CDR3 DNA reads TGTGCCAGCAGTTTTGAGGGGGGTAACTATGGCTACACCTTC. The encoded protein is CASSFEGGNYGYTF.

The genes are TRBV5-6 and TRBJ1-1, with TRBD1 as a possible D gene (6 bases). Germline CDR1 is SGHDT and CDR2 is YYEEEE. The CDR3 consists of 13 residues. V lost 3 bases and J lost 3, with 9 bases in between. The CDR3 nucleotides read TGTGCCAGCAGCTGGACAGAATACACTGAAGCTTTCTTT. It yields the protein CASSWTEYTEAFF.

Notes on this clone: A read error may produce the germline difference seen at one junction end. The chain joins TRBV3-1 (or the pseudogene TRBV3-2) to TRBJ1-3; 7 bases agree with TRBD1. The V gene's germline CDR1 is LGHDT and CDR2 YNNKEL (reference sequence). This CDR3 region has 13 residues. CDR3 loop: CASIDRAGNTIYF. As DNA, the CDR3 is TGTGCCAGCATCGACAGGGCTGGGAACACCATATATTTT.

V gene TRBV7-3 combines with J gene TRBJ2-2; 10 nucleotides match TRBD2. Trimming removed 5 bases from V and 4 bases from J; junction bases left unmatched: 10. Per the germline V gene, CDR1 is SGHTA and CDR2 is FQGTGA. The CDR3 covers 17 residues. CDR3 bases: TGTGCCAGCAGCCCATCCAGTTTAGCGGGGGGCACCGGGGAGCTGTTTTTT. Translating it yields CASSPSSLAGGTGELFF.

This rearrangement joins TRBV5-1 to TRBJ2-7; D is unclear. This CDR3 is built from 15 residues. CDR1 is SGHRS, CDR2 YFSETQ, per germline. Trimming removed 3 bases at V and 4 bases at J, with 17 bases between. CDR3 coding DNA: TGCGCCAGCAGCTCTACCTGGAGCCGGGTATACGAGCAGTACTTC. Translating gives CASSSTWSRVYEQYF.

The V gene is TRBV7-2, the J gene TRBJ2-1, with D unclear. The CDR3 has 12 residues. The germline V and J ends were trimmed by 8 bases and 7 bases, with 12 bases remaining between them. Germline loops: CDR1 SGHTA, CDR2 FQGNSA. CDR3 loop: CASSHTGNEQFF. In DNA, the CDR3 is TGTGCCAGCTCCCATACTGGGAATGAGCAGTTCTTC.

The chain carries TRBV19 and TRBJ1-1; D not resolved. The ends were cut back, 4 bases at V and 11 bases at J, with 14 bases in the middle. This CDR3 contains 12 residues. Per germline, CDR1 LNHDA and CDR2 SQIVND (reference sequence). This chain's CDR3 is CASSTPTGPAFF. For the CDR3, the DNA is TGTGCCAGTAGTACCCCCACCGGACCGGCTTTCTTT.

This chain links TRBV29-1 with TRBJ2-5; no definite D call. The V gene's germline CDR1 is SQVTM and CDR2 ANQGSEA. V dropped 4 bases and J dropped 2 bases, with 14 bases sitting between them. This CDR3 contains 14 residues. The CDR3 DNA follows: TGCAGCGTTGTATTAATGGGCAGGCAAGAGACCCAGTACTTC. Translation: CSVVLMGRQETQYF.

This clone appeared once. The same CDR3 can be traced to other DNA sequences in this sample. The chain has TRBV9 and TRBJ1-5; D not resolved. Germline-derived CDR1 and CDR2 are SGDLS and YYNGEE. Trimming took off 0 bases at V and 4 bases at J, with 5 bases between the two ends. The CDR3 loop spans 13 amino acids. CDR3 region: CASSVDPNQPQHF. The CDR3 DNA reads TGTGCCAGCAGCGTAGATCCGAATCAGCCCCAGCATTTT.

This clone was seen a few times. The J gene is TRBJ1-3, the V gene TRBV12-3 or TRBV12-4, with no clear D. The CDR3 extends over 11 amino acids. Trimming took 5 bases from V and 4 from J, leaving 3 bases between them. DNA of the CDR3: TGTGCCAGCAGTGTCGGAAACACCATATATTTT. It yields the protein CASSVGNTIYF.

The V call is TRBV27, the J call TRBJ2-7; D might be TRBD2 (5 bases). Germline V gives CDR1 MNHEY, CDR2 SMNVEV (reference sequence). The CDR3 length is 14 residues. Trimming cost V 5 bases and J 5 bases, with 16 bases left between them. The chain's CDR3 is CASSRGMALNEQYF. In nucleotides, the CDR3 is TGTGCCAGCAGTCGGGGTATGGCTTTGAACGAGCAGTACTTC.

This chain uses TRBV19 with TRBJ1-1; D unresolved. From germline, CDR1 is LNHDA and CDR2 SQIVND (reference sequence). This CDR3 contains 12 residues. Trimming pared 3 bases from V and 3 bases from J, leaving 5 bases between. The CDR3 coding sequence is TGTGCCAGTAGTATCGGTCACACTGAAGCTTTCTTT. Its protein is CASSIGHTEAFF.

This rearrangement joins TRBV24-1 to TRBJ2-2; unclear D gene. This CDR3 is 12 amino acids long. Germline V gives CDR1 KGHDR, CDR2 SFDVKD. Deletions cut 7 bases from V and 6 bases from J, with 8 bases between. The DNA for the CDR3 is TGTGCCACCAGCCCAGTATCCGGGGAGCTGTTTTTT. It yields the protein CATSPVSGELFF.

This clone was recorded only once. This chain links TRBV7-2 with TRBJ2-6; D unresolved. The CDR3 runs to 15 residues. V dropped 6 bases and J dropped 0 bases, with 9 bases sitting between them. Germline CDR1 and CDR2: SGHTA and FQGNSA. The CDR3 reads CASSSPDSGANVLTF. In DNA, the CDR3 is TGTGCCAGCAGTTCCCCAGACTCTGGGGCCAACGTCCTGACTTTC.

The chain uses TRBV20-1 and TRBJ2-7; D is ambiguous. The germline CDR1 and CDR2 sequences are DFQATT and SNEGSKA (reference sequence). The ends were cut back, 0 bases at V and 4 bases at J, with 4 bases in the middle. The CDR3 loop spans 11 amino acids. The CDR3 protein is CSAREQYEQYF. The CDR3 nucleotides are TGCAGTGCTAGAGAACAGTACGAGCAGTACTTC.

The rearrangement uses TRBV6-5 and TRBJ2-4; 7 positions match TRBD2. Trimming took 6 bases from V and 8 from J; bases not matched to a gene: 4. The germline V gene has CDR1 MNHEY and CDR2 SVGAGI. The CDR3 contains 12 residues. The CDR3 sequence: CASSYAGDIQYF. The DNA of the CDR3 is TGTGCCAGCAGCTACGCGGGGGACATTCAGTACTTC.

The chain couples TRBV27 to TRBJ1-2, with D unresolved. The germline V gene has CDR1 MNHEY and CDR2 SMNVEV (reference sequence). The CDR3 covers 16 residues. The V end was cut by 5 bases, the J end by 5 bases, with 21 bases between. CDR3 sequence reads: CASSPLGSITAYGYTF. Written as DNA, the CDR3 is TGTGCCAGCAGTCCCCTGGGGTCGATAACGGCTTATGGCTACACCTTC.

CDR3 sequence reads: CSSLDFSTQYF. The CDR3 DNA sequence: TGCAGTTCATTAGACTTTTCGACCCAGTACTTC. The chain links TRBV20-1 to TRBJ2-5; D is unclear. Germline V CDR1 and CDR2: DFQATT, SNEGSKA (reference sequence). The V and J ends lost 8 bases and 7 bases respectively, with 14 bases between them. The CDR3 totals 11 residues.

This sequence joins TRBV20-1 and TRBJ1-2, with 9 bases identical to TRBD1. Germline CDR1 reads DFQATT; CDR2 reads SNEGSKA (reference sequence). This CDR3 spans 11 amino acids. Trimming cost V 5 bases and J 5 bases; bases outside gene matches: 0. The CDR3 spells CSADRGYGYTF. CDR3 bases: TGCAGTGCTGACAGGGGGTATGGCTACACCTTC.

This clone appeared a single time. The V and J genes are TRBV30 and TRBJ2-7, with 7 bases identical to TRBD2. The CDR3 is 12 residues long. The germline V gene has CDR1 GTSNPN and CDR2 SVGIG (reference sequence). Unmatched junction bases numbered 4, after V lost 5 bases and J lost 3 bases. The CDR3 DNA sequence: TGTGCCTGGGGCGGCGGGGGCTACGAGCAGTACTTC. Amino acid sequence: CAWGGGGYEQYF.

This chain joins TRBV19 and TRBJ1-1; 9 positions match TRBD1. Germline V gene data show CDR1 as LNHDA and CDR2 as SQIVND (reference sequence). The V segment lost 3 bases and the J segment 4 bases; nucleotides outside the gene matches: 3. The length of the CDR3 is 14 residues. In DNA form, the CDR3 reads TGTGCCAGTAGTATGATGACAGGGGGCACTGAAGCTTTCTTT. Translation gives CASSMMTGGTEAFF.

This clone was seen only once. The V call is TRBV4-3, the J call TRBJ2-3, with TRBD1 matching over 7 bases. With 4 bases clipped from V and 0 bases from J, the junction kept 7 bases outside the gene matches. CDR1 and CDR2 (germline): LGHNA, YSLEER. The length of the CDR3 is 16 residues. In DNA, the CDR3 is TGCGCCAGCAGCCCCGGGACAGCAGCTAGCACAGATACGCAGTATTTT. It codes for CASSPGTAASTDTQYF.